The 8 T cell receptor beta chains below were found in one sample sequenced in a study of control samples from healthy donors and cancer patients. TCRdb keeps only in-frame clones here, not all; method: immunoSEQ multiplex PCR. The table includes under 450,000 clones, approximately 90% detected once. The sample was PBMCs. Every receptor here comes from a man aged 35 to 55 with head and neck cancer.

This clone came up once. The gene calls are TRBV11-2 and TRBJ2-3; 10 bases line up with TRBD2. This CDR3 comprises 18 residues. The germline CDR1 and CDR2 sequences are SGHAT and FQNNGV. V was pared by 5 bases and J by 0 bases, with 11 bases of the junction left unmatched. CDR3 bases: TGTGCCAGCAGCCACGGACTAGCGGAAACCCGGAGCACAGATACGCAGTATTTT. Protein sequence: CASSHGLAETRSTDTQYF. The full variable domain, completed using reference TRBV11-2 and TRBJ2-3, is EAGVAQSPRYKIIEKRQSVAFWCNPISGHATLYWYQQILGQGPKLLIQFQNNGVVDDSQLPKDRFSAERLKGVDSTLKIQPAKLEDSAVYLCASSHGLAETRSTDTQYFGPGTRLTVL.

CDR3 region: CASSPGAEVTEAFF. For the CDR3, the DNA is TGTGCCAGCAGCCCGGGGGCGGAAGTCACTGAAGCTTTCTTT. The chain recombines TRBV9 with TRBJ1-1, with D perhaps matching TRBD1 (6 bases). The CDR3 sequence is 14 residues long. V lost 4 bases and J lost 4, with 14 bases in between. CDR1 and CDR2 (germline): SGDLS, YYNGEE.

J is TRBJ1-4 and V is TRBV7-9; D ambiguous. Germline lookup yields CDR1 SEHNR and CDR2 FQNEAQ (reference sequence). V lost 3 bases, J lost 12 bases, and 17 bases lay in between. The CDR3 sequence is 14 residues long. As DNA, the CDR3 is TGTGCCAGCAGCTTGGATCTTCCGACCCGGGAACTGTTTTTT. It encodes CASSLDLPTRELFF.

The chain links TRBV5-1 to TRBJ1-4; TRBD1 matches at 9 bases. This CDR3 region has 14 residues. Germline values: CDR1 SGHRS, CDR2 YFSETQ. V lost 4 bases, J lost 4 bases, and 2 bases stayed unmatched. The CDR3 DNA reads TGCGCCAGCAGCGGGACAGGGTTTAATGAAAAACTGTTTTTT. Translating gives CASSGTGFNEKLFF.

The chain recombines TRBV6-5 with TRBJ1-4; D is undetermined. V lost 4 bases and J 6 bases, leaving 12 bases between the germline ends. The CDR3 is 14 residues long. Germline V gives CDR1 MNHEY, CDR2 SVGAGI. CDR3 DNA sequence: TGTGCCAGCAGTTGGGATCGGGGTGATGAAAAACTGTTTTTT. It translates to CASSWDRGDEKLFF.

V and J are TRBV27 and TRBJ2-1; 7 bases align to TRBD2. CDR1 and CDR2 from the germline V gene are MNHEY and SMNVEV (reference sequence). The CDR3 consists of 17 residues. With V trimmed by 4 bases and J by 2 bases, 11 bases remained unmatched. The CDR3 coding sequence is TGTGCCAGCAGTTCCTCGCTAGCGGAGCGCACCTACAATGAGCAGTTCTTC. Its protein is CASSSSLAERTYNEQFF.

The genes are TRBV10-3 and TRBJ2-2; unclear D gene. Trimming stripped 10 bases from V and 0 bases from J, with 12 bases between. Germline CDR1 and CDR2: ENHRY and SYGVKD. CDR3 length: 14 amino acids. The CDR3 loop reads CATNPNPNTGELFF. CDR3 DNA sequence: TGTGCCACCAATCCCAACCCGAACACCGGGGAGCTGTTTTTT.

The chain has TRBV5-4 and TRBJ1-1; 7 positions agree with TRBD1. In germline, CDR1 is SGHNT, CDR2 YYREEE (reference sequence). The CDR3 is 14 amino acids. Trimming removed 4 bases from V and 4 bases from J; junction bases left unmatched: 7. The chain's CDR3 is CASSDRQGGTEAFF. In nucleotides, the CDR3 is TGTGCCAGCAGCGATAGACAGGGAGGCACTGAAGCTTTCTTT.